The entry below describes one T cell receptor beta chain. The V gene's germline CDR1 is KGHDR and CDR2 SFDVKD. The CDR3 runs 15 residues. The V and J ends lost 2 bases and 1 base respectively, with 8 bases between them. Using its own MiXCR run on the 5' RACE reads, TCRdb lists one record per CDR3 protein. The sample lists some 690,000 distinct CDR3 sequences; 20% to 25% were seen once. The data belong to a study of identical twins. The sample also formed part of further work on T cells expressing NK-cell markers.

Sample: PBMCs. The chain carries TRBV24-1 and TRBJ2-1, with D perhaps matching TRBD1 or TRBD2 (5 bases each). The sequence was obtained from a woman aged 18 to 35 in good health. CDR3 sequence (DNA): TGTGCCACCAGTGATTCCTGGGGGTCCTACAATGAGCAGTTCTTC. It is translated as CATSDSWGSYNEQFF.